This passage covers 8 T cell receptor beta chains from one sample sequenced in a study of T cell responses to AZD1222 COVID-19 vaccine. TCRdb's table, derived via immunoSEQ multiplex PCR, lists solely in-frame clones and lacks some. The data show some 200,000 clones, with approximately 92% seen just once and about 10% held by the top ten. The sample was peripheral blood, taken on day 0 of AZD1222 vaccination. These receptors all come from an adult in good health.

This chain connects TRBV7-9 to TRBJ1-6; D possibly corresponds to TRBD1 (6 bases). From germline, CDR1 is SEHNR and CDR2 FQNEAQ (reference sequence). Trimming left V 4 bases short and J 8 bases short, with 12 bases between. This CDR3 comprises 14 residues. The CDR3 loop is CASSSDRFYSPLHF. The CDR3 DNA follows: TGTGCCAGCAGCTCCGACAGGTTTTATTCACCCCTCCACTTT.

The chain links TRBV9 to TRBJ1-2; D gene unclear. The ends were cut back, 3 bases at V and 8 bases at J, with 8 bases in the middle. The germline V gene has CDR1 SGDLS and CDR2 YYNGEE. This CDR3 comprises 11 residues. This chain's CDR3 is CASSAPDGYTF. The CDR3 nucleotides are TGTGCCAGCAGCGCCCCGGACGGCTACACCTTC.

The chain recombines TRBV28 with TRBJ1-4; weak D call: TRBD1 (5 bases). V was cut by 6 bases and J by 7 bases, with 18 bases left in between. The CDR3 totals 15 residues. Germline CDR1 is MDHEN and CDR2 is SYDVKM. CDR3 protein: CASRSIGGAGEKLFF. CDR3 DNA: TGTGCCAGCAGATCGATCGGTGGGGCCGGTGAAAAACTGTTTTTT.

CDR3 sequence reads: CASSVDPAEDQPQHF. In DNA form, the CDR3 reads TGTGCCAGCAGCGTAGATCCGGCAGAAGATCAGCCCCAGCATTTT. The V and J genes are TRBV9 and TRBJ1-5, with unresolved D. The CDR3 length is 15 residues. The germline V gene encodes CDR1 SGDLS and CDR2 YYNGEE. The germline V and J ends were trimmed by 0 bases and 5 bases, with 12 bases remaining between them.

The chain is built from TRBV6-5 and TRBJ2-3; D possibly corresponds to TRBD2 (5 bases). Trimming removed 2 bases at V and 9 bases at J, with 9 bases between. This CDR3 spans 12 amino acids. Germline values: CDR1 MNHEY, CDR2 SVGAGI. CDR3 DNA: TGTGCCAGCAGTTACGGTGGGGAGACGCAGTATTTT. This sequence encodes CASSYGGETQYF.

The V and J genes are TRBV3-1 (or the pseudogene TRBV3-2) and TRBJ2-2, with 7 bases lining up with TRBD1. The germline V gene encodes CDR1 LGHDT and CDR2 YNNKEL (reference sequence). The CDR3 has 14 residues. The V gene end was trimmed by 0 bases and the J gene end by 15 bases; junction bases not matched to a gene: 10. The CDR3 nucleotides are TGTGCCAGCAGCCAAGAAGGGAGACAGGGAAAGATGTTTTTT. This sequence encodes CASSQEGRQGKMFF.

The V and J genes are TRBV24-1 and TRBJ2-1, with 7 positions matching TRBD2. The CDR3 has 16 residues. Germline trimming cut 3 bases from V and 9 bases from J; bases unmatched to any gene: 13. Germline V gene data show CDR1 as KGHDR and CDR2 as SFDVKD. The CDR3, as DNA: TGTGCCACCAGTGATCGCGGGAGCTTCAATGCAGGTGAGCAGTTCTTC. Translated, it gives CATSDRGSFNAGEQFF.

This chain uses TRBV25-1 with TRBJ2-5, with 8 positions matching TRBD1. The CDR3 has 16 amino acids. With V trimmed by 5 bases and J by 2 bases, 10 bases remained unmatched. The germline V gene encodes CDR1 MGHDK and CDR2 SYGVNS. In DNA, the CDR3 is TGTGCCAGCAGTCCGCCGACAGGGGTTTATCAAGAGACCCAGTACTTC. Translating gives CASSPPTGVYQETQYF.